The following is a T cell receptor (beta chain) sequence with its context. What it binds is not known. The source of the sample is a study of brain T cells in children with intractable seizures. The CDR3 runs 15 residues. Trimming took off 2 bases at V and 4 bases at J, with 14 bases between the two ends. CDR1 and CDR2 from the germline V gene are MNHEY and SVGAGI. Time point meaning: blood from clinic visit 5 months post-surgery; TSC patient then seizure free. Notes on the study in general: Pre- and post-surgery blood differed in depth, so pre-surgery absences may be undersampling.

Sequencing was performed with immunoSEQ multiplex PCR; in TCRdb, only in-frame clones are kept and a portion is missing. The sample yields about 320,000 clones, 93% seen once. The origin of this receptor is a boy younger than two with tuberous sclerosis and intractable seizures. This specimen was peripheral blood, taken 4 to 6 months after surgery. The rearrangement joins TRBV6-5 to TRBJ1-2; weak D call: TRBD1 (6 bases). The CDR3 here is CASSYTGGRGYGYTF. In DNA, the CDR3 is TGTGCCAGCAGTTACACGGGGGGCCGGGGCTATGGCTACACCTTC.